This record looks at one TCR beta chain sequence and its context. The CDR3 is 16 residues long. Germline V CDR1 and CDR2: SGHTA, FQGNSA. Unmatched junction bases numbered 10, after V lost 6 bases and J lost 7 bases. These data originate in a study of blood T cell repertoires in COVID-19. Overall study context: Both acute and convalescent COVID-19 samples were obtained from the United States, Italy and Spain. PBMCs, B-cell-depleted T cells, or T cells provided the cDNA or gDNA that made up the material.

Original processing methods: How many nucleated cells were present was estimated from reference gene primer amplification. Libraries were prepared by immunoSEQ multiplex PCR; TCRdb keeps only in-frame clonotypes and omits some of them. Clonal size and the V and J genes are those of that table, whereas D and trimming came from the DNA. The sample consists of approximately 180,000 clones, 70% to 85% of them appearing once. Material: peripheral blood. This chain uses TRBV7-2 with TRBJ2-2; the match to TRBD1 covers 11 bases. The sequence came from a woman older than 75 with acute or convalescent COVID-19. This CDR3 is CASRPRTGGVVGELFF. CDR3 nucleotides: TGTGCCAGCAGACCCAGGACAGGGGGCGTAGTCGGGGAGCTGTTTTTT.